The rows below give T cell receptor beta chains drawn from one sample of a study of Graves' ophthalmopathy and Graves' hyperthyroidism. TCRdb reanalysed the multiplex PCR reads using MiXCR and keeps one entry per CDR3 protein. The sample yields roughly 400,000 distinct CDR3 sequences, about a sixth seen once. Sequencing was done on a sample of peripheral blood. The receptor set was obtained from an adult woman with stable Graves' hyperthyroidism. Both conserved end residues are part of each CDR3. The order of the fields is CDR3 DNA, CDR3 protein, CDR3 length, J gene, V gene, D gene, clone size. The D gene is left open where the match is weak. Clone size is given for some rows only: seen once, a few or many times, or a class if the clone is expanded.

CDR3 DNA: TGTGCCAGCAGTTACCGGGGACAGGGGGCTGCCAAAAACATTCAGTACTTC
CDR3 protein: CASSYRGQGAAKNIQYF
CDR3 length: 17
J gene: TRBJ2-4
V gene: TRBV6-5
D gene: TRBD1
clone size: many

CDR3 DNA: TGCGCCAGCCGTGTAAACCCAGGACTAGCGGAGACCCAAGAGACCCAGTACTTC
CDR3 protein: CASRVNPGLAETQETQYF
CDR3 length: 18
J gene: TRBJ2-5
V gene: TRBV5-1
D gene: TRBD2
clone size: NA

CDR3 DNA: TGTGCCAGCAGCGCCGGGACAGGGGTCCAGCCCCAGCATTTT
CDR3 protein: CASSAGTGVQPQHF
CDR3 length: 14
J gene: TRBJ1-5
V gene: TRBV6-2/TRBV6-3
D gene: TRBD1
clone size: many

CDR3 DNA: TGTGCCAGCAGTTTATTACAGGCTGCGGTGGAGCAGTACTTC
CDR3 protein: CASSLLQAAVEQYF
CDR3 length: 14
J gene: TRBJ2-7
V gene: TRBV28
D gene: NA
clone size: many

CDR3 DNA: TGTGCCAGCAGAGTTGCGGGGGGCGCTCCTGAAGCTTTCTTT
CDR3 protein: CASRVAGGAPEAFF
CDR3 length: 14
J gene: TRBJ1-1
V gene: TRBV28
D gene: NA
clone size: NA

CDR3 DNA: TGTGCCAGCAGTGCCTCCGGGTTTGGGGAGCTGTTTTTT
CDR3 protein: CASSASGFGELFF
CDR3 length: 13
J gene: TRBJ2-2
V gene: TRBV6-1
D gene: NA
clone size: many

CDR3 DNA: TGTGCCTGGAGTCGAGGGGATAGCAATCAGCCCCAGCATTTT
CDR3 protein: CAWSRGDSNQPQHF
CDR3 length: 14
J gene: TRBJ1-5
V gene: TRBV30
D gene: NA
clone size: many

CDR3 DNA: TGTGCCAGCAGCTCGGGACAGGGAGGTTCAGCTTTCTTT
CDR3 protein: CASSSGQGGSAFF
CDR3 length: 13
J gene: TRBJ1-1
V gene: TRBV28
D gene: TRBD1
clone size: many

CDR3 DNA: TGCAGCGTTGAACGGGCTTACGAGCAGTACTTC
CDR3 protein: CSVERAYEQYF
CDR3 length: 11
J gene: TRBJ2-7
V gene: TRBV29-1
D gene: NA
clone size: once

CDR3 DNA: TGTGCCAGCTCACCAGCCGGGACAGGGGCCCTCTACGAGCAGTACTTC
CDR3 protein: CASSPAGTGALYEQYF
CDR3 length: 16
J gene: TRBJ2-7
V gene: TRBV18
D gene: TRBD1
clone size: NA

CDR3 DNA: TGTGCCAGCAGCTTAGTCTACGAGCAGTACTTC
CDR3 protein: CASSLVYEQYF
CDR3 length: 11
J gene: TRBJ2-7
V gene: TRBV7-2
D gene: NA
clone size: many

CDR3 DNA: TGTGCCAGCAGCTTTGCAAACACCATATATTTT
CDR3 protein: CASSFANTIYF
CDR3 length: 11
J gene: TRBJ1-3
V gene: TRBV7-2
D gene: NA
clone size: many

CDR3 DNA: TGTGCCAGCAGTCAAGTTTCGGGCGGGGAGCTGTTTTTT
CDR3 protein: CASSQVSGGELFF
CDR3 length: 13
J gene: TRBJ2-2
V gene: TRBV6-2/TRBV6-3
D gene: NA
clone size: NA

CDR3 DNA: TGTGCCAGCAGCCCAAGGACGGGGGGTCGGACTGAAGCTTTCTTT
CDR3 protein: CASSPRTGGRTEAFF
CDR3 length: 15
J gene: TRBJ1-1
V gene: TRBV5-6
D gene: NA
clone size: many